The 31 T cell receptor beta chains given below trace back to one sample, sequenced in a study of shared T cell receptors in the human thymus (dated by TCRdb to the early 2020s). The library was built by means of the immunoSEQ multiplex PCR assay. This is the immuneACCESS table as TCRdb keeps it, with only in-frame sequences that have V and J called. A part of the clones is gone; compared with another copy, unresolved V genes explain less than half, and the rest is unexplained. This sample holds 500,000 to 550,000 clones; 75% to 85% were observed only once. In total, the top ten clones hold about 0.012% of the sample. This sample was shared with a second study, whose subject was human thymus T cells.

The sequenced material came from thymocytes. The receptors here all came from a boy younger than two with a congenital heart defect. Donor details come from another sample of the same person, matched by shared clones.

This clone was observed once. The chain links TRBV18 to TRBJ2-7; 7 bases fit TRBD1. The germline V gene encodes CDR1 KGHSH and CDR2 LQKENI. The trim removed 3 bases at V and 3 bases at J, leaving 11 bases unmatched. This CDR3 has 16 residues. In nucleotides, the CDR3 is TGTGCCAGCTCACCGGACCGGGACAGCCATCTCTACGAGCAGTACTTC. This translates into CASSPDRDSHLYEQYF.

This clone was detected once. This sequence joins TRBV7-8 and TRBJ2-7; 8 positions match TRBD1. This CDR3 spans 15 amino acids. V lost 2 bases and J lost 2; bases outside the gene matches: 5. The germline V gene encodes CDR1 SGHVS and CDR2 FQNEAQ. CDR3 amino acids: CASSLPGQEAYEQYF. CDR3 bases: TGTGCCAGCAGCTTACCGGGACAGGAGGCCTACGAGCAGTACTTC.

The chain recombines TRBV11-2 with TRBJ2-1; 7 nucleotides agree with TRBD2. Unmatched junction bases numbered 12, after V lost 8 bases and J lost 2 bases. Germline CDR1 is SGHAT and CDR2 is FQNNGV. CDR3 length: 16 amino acids. The CDR3 loop is CASHWRAGRAYNEQFF. DNA of the CDR3: TGTGCCAGCCACTGGCGGGCAGGGAGGGCCTACAATGAGCAGTTCTTC.

The chain joins TRBV11-2 to TRBJ2-1, with a possible D match to TRBD2 (6 bases). CDR1 SGHAT and CDR2 FQNNGV come from the germline V gene. Trimming removed 1 base at V and 0 bases at J, with 13 bases between. The CDR3 loop spans 17 amino acids. CDR3 in amino acids: CASSLGWGLVSYNEQFF. The CDR3 bases are TGTGCCAGCAGCTTAGGCTGGGGACTGGTCTCCTACAATGAGCAGTTCTTC.

The rearrangement uses TRBV5-8 and TRBJ2-7; 7 bases match TRBD2. Germline values: CDR1 SGHTS, CDR2 YDEGEE. The length of the CDR3 is 17 residues. Trimming removed 4 bases from V and 2 bases from J; junction bases left unmatched: 15. For the CDR3, the DNA is TGTGCCAGCAGCCGGGGGGAAAGCGGCGGAGAGACCTACGAGCAGTACTTC. Protein product: CASSRGESGGETYEQYF.

The rearrangement uses TRBV27 and TRBJ1-5, with D possibly TRBD1 on 5 matching bases. This CDR3 is built from 14 residues. Germline CDR1 is MNHEY and CDR2 is SMNVEV (reference sequence). The V end was cut by 5 bases, the J end by 2 bases, with 10 bases between. CDR3 protein: CASSPVGGNQPQHF. Written as DNA, the CDR3 is TGTGCCAGCAGTCCTGTAGGGGGCAATCAGCCCCAGCATTTT.

The V gene is TRBV30, the J gene TRBJ1-4; 7 bases agree with TRBD1. Germline V gene lookup returns CDR1 GTSNPN and CDR2 SVGIG (reference sequence). CDR3 size: 14 residues. Trimming at V came to 3 bases and at J to 1 base, leaving 2 bases not matched to a gene. In DNA, the CDR3 is TGTGCCTGGAGAGGGACAGAAACTAATGAAAAACTGTTTTTT. It encodes CAWRGTETNEKLFF.

The rearrangement links TRBV15 to TRBJ2-5; D might be TRBD2 (5 bases). Germline CDR1 and CDR2: LNHNV and YYDKDF (reference sequence). The germline V and J ends were trimmed by 0 bases and 1 base, with 21 bases remaining between them. The CDR3 has 19 amino acids. CDR3 sequence reads: CATSRDRASRPSFQETQYF. The DNA of the CDR3 is TGTGCCACCAGCAGAGATCGAGCTAGTAGGCCTAGCTTCCAAGAGACCCAGTACTTC.

The chain has TRBV30 and TRBJ2-3, with D tentatively TRBD1 (5 bases). V was clipped by 0 bases and J by 4 bases, with 5 bases between them. The germline V gene encodes CDR1 GTSNPN and CDR2 SVGIG (reference sequence). The CDR3 totals 12 residues. The CDR3 DNA sequence: TGTGCCTGGAGTGTAGGGGCAGATACGCAGTATTTT. It encodes CAWSVGADTQYF. Complete variable domain (other parts from reference TRBV30 and TRBJ2-3): SQTIHQWPATLVQPVGSPLSLECTVEGTSNPNLYWYRQAAGRGLQLLFYSVGIGQISSEVPQNLSASRPQDRQFILSSKKLLLSDSGFYLCAWSVGADTQYFGPGTRLTVL.

V and J are TRBV5-6 and TRBJ1-1; 10 bases are a match to TRBD1. CDR1 and CDR2 (germline): SGHDT, YYEEEE. The CDR3 has 16 amino acids. The trim removed 2 bases at V and 3 bases at J, leaving 7 bases unmatched. The CDR3 loop is CASSFGTGVQDTEAFF. In DNA, the CDR3 is TGTGCCAGCAGCTTCGGGACAGGGGTTCAGGACACTGAAGCTTTCTTT.

This clone was counted between two and nine times. The chain has TRBV29-1 and TRBJ1-4, with D possibly being TRBD1 (5 bases). Germline V gene sequence: CDR1 SQVTM, CDR2 ANQGSEA. The CDR3 sequence is 13 residues long. V gave up 7 bases and J gave up 1 base, with 10 bases separating them. The CDR3 bases are TGCAGCGGGAGGGACGGAACTAATGAAAAACTGTTTTTT. Its translation is CSGRDGTNEKLFF.

The genes are TRBV4-3 and TRBJ2-1, with 8 bases matching TRBD2. There are 15 residues in the CDR3. CDR1 LGHNA and CDR2 YSLEER come from the germline V gene. Trimming at V came to 1 base and at J to 9 bases, leaving 8 bases not matched to a gene. The chain's CDR3 is CASSQGPAGEGEQFF. CDR3 DNA sequence: TGCGCCAGCAGCCAAGGGCCAGCGGGGGAGGGTGAGCAGTTCTTC.

V is TRBV11-2 and J is TRBJ2-7, with TRBD2 identical over 8 bases. V lost 5 bases and J lost 2; bases outside the gene matches: 11. Germline CDR1 reads SGHAT; CDR2 reads FQNNGV. CDR3 size: 16 residues. CDR3 DNA: TGTGCCAGCAGCCCCCCGAGCGGGAGAGGGACCTACGAGCAGTACTTC. It yields the protein CASSPPSGRGTYEQYF. Variable domain in full (rest from reference TRBV11-2 and TRBJ2-7): EAGVAQSPRYKIIEKRQSVAFWCNPISGHATLYWYQQILGQGPKLLIQFQNNGVVDDSQLPKDRFSAERLKGVDSTLKIQPAKLEDSAVYLCASSPPSGRGTYEQYFGPGTRLTVT.

The genes are TRBV9 and TRBJ2-3; 8 bases align to TRBD2. The V segment lost 0 bases and the J segment 4 bases; nucleotides outside the gene matches: 25. The CDR3 contains 22 residues. The germline V gene has CDR1 SGDLS and CDR2 YYNGEE. This CDR3 is CASSVADQGASGLRTPPDTQYF. The CDR3 DNA is TGTGCCAGCAGCGTAGCTGACCAAGGAGCTAGCGGGTTGCGAACGCCCCCAGATACGCAGTATTTT.

The chain links TRBV27 to TRBJ2-3; 9 nucleotides align to TRBD2. The CDR3 loop spans 15 amino acids. Per germline, CDR1 MNHEY and CDR2 SMNVEV (reference sequence). Trimming removed 0 bases from V and 4 bases from J; junction bases left unmatched: 2. The chain's CDR3 is CASSLSAGGPDTQYF. DNA of the CDR3: TGTGCCAGCAGTTTATCCGCGGGAGGGCCAGATACGCAGTATTTT.

The chain joins TRBV4-1 to TRBJ1-5; D unresolved. CDR3 length equals 17 residues. Germline V gene data show CDR1 as MGHRA and CDR2 as YSYEKL. V was cut by 1 base and J by 0 bases, with 13 bases left in between. The CDR3 DNA reads TGCGCCAGCAGCCAAGGCAGGTTGCCTTTTAGCAATCAGCCCCAGCATTTT. It codes for CASSQGRLPFSNQPQHF.

This rearrangement joins TRBV27 to TRBJ2-5, with a possible D match to TRBD2 (6 bases). The V end was cut by 4 bases, the J end by 4 bases, with 19 bases between. The CDR3 sequence is 16 residues long. Germline V CDR1 and CDR2: MNHEY, SMNVEV (reference sequence). CDR3 sequence: CASSSEPPGERETQYF. CDR3 bases: TGTGCCAGCAGTTCGGAGCCCCCGGGGGAACGAGAGACCCAGTACTTC.

The chain has TRBV28 and TRBJ1-2, with D perhaps TRBD1 (6 bases). The CDR3 consists of 13 residues. Germline CDR1 reads MDHEN; CDR2 reads SYDVKM. Trimming pared 6 bases from V and 4 bases from J, leaving 12 bases between. In DNA, the CDR3 is TGTGCCAGCAGCTTTACAGGGAGCTATGGCTACACCTTC. As protein: CASSFTGSYGYTF.

The chain combines TRBV27 with TRBJ2-1; 12 nucleotides line up with TRBD2. CDR1 and CDR2 from the germline V gene are MNHEY and SMNVEV (reference sequence). The trim removed 7 bases at V and 7 bases at J, leaving 32 bases unmatched. There are 23 residues in the CDR3. CDR3 protein: CASTGNSPETQGLRTSGKNEQFF. CDR3 bases: TGTGCCAGCACCGGCAACTCGCCCGAAACACAGGGTCTTCGGACTAGCGGGAAGAATGAGCAGTTCTTC.

This clone was found a few times. The chain joins TRBV10-2 to TRBJ2-7; perhaps TRBD2 as D (6 bases). Germline-derived CDR1 and CDR2 are WSHSY and SAAADI. The CDR3 has 14 residues. Trimming left V 7 bases short and J 0 bases short, with 13 bases between. The CDR3 reads CASKGGTSSYEQYF. The CDR3 DNA reads as TGCGCCAGCAAGGGCGGGACCTCCTCCTACGAGCAGTACTTC.

This clone has a single count. CDR3 DNA: TGTGCCAGCAGCCCTTACGATGCGAACTATGGCTACACCTTC. Translation gives CASSPYDANYGYTF. The chain couples TRBV9 to TRBJ1-2; D unresolved. Germline CDR1 SGDLS, CDR2 YYNGEE. The length of the CDR3 is 14 residues. Trimming took 4 bases from V and 2 from J, leaving 12 bases between them.

The gene calls are TRBV6-5 and TRBJ2-7, with D perhaps TRBD1 (5 bases). The CDR3 covers 13 residues. Trimming cost V 10 bases and J 6 bases, with 19 bases left between them. Germline CDR1 reads MNHEY; CDR2 reads SVGAGI. The CDR3 loop reads CATRARVIGEQYF. CDR3 nucleotide sequence: TGTGCCACCCGGGCCAGGGTGATAGGCGAGCAGTACTTC.

This chain joins TRBV14 and TRBJ2-7; D remains ambiguous. V was clipped by 0 bases and J by 3 bases, with 12 bases between them. CDR3 length: 15 residues. Germline V CDR1 and CDR2: SGHDN, FVKESK. This CDR3 reads CASSQDIKPYYEQYF. The CDR3 bases are TGTGCCAGCAGCCAAGATATTAAGCCCTACTACGAGCAGTACTTC.

The chain uses TRBV4-2 and TRBJ2-2, with 9 bases that match TRBD2. The CDR3 is made up of 16 amino acids. V lost 1 base to trimming and J lost 5 bases; unmatched junction nucleotides: 5. Germline V CDR1 and CDR2: LGHNA, YNFKEQ. The CDR3 sequence is CASSQGGGRGTGELFF. In nucleotides, the CDR3 is TGTGCCAGCAGCCAAGGGGGCGGGAGGGGAACCGGGGAGCTGTTTTTT.

The V call is TRBV10-3, the J call TRBJ1-1, with unresolved D. The V and J ends lost 3 bases and 3 bases respectively, with 11 bases between them. The length of the CDR3 is 14 residues. Looked up from germline, CDR1 is ENHRY and CDR2 is SYGVKD. The chain's CDR3 is CAISERALYTEAFF. CDR3 DNA: TGTGCCATCAGTGAAAGAGCCCTCTACACTGAAGCTTTCTTT.

V is TRBV27 and J is TRBJ2-7, with no clear D. V was shortened by 2 bases and J by 5 bases, with 7 bases between the two germline ends. Germline loops: CDR1 MNHEY, CDR2 SMNVEV (reference sequence). CDR3 size: 12 residues. This CDR3 is CASSLTGHEQYF. The CDR3 coding sequence is TGTGCCAGCAGTTTAACCGGTCACGAGCAGTACTTC.

The CDR3 DNA follows: TGTGCTAGTGGGTGCACCCCATTAGCGGGGCAGTACTTC. Its translation is CASGCTPLAGQYF. This chain uses TRBV12-5 with TRBJ2-4; 8 positions agree with TRBD2. With 6 bases clipped from V and 13 bases from J, the junction kept 11 bases outside the gene matches. The V gene's germline CDR1 is LGHNT and CDR2 FRNRAP. The CDR3 consists of 13 residues.

This clone was seen a single time. This sequence joins TRBV4-3 and TRBJ2-5, with 9 bases lining up with TRBD2. Unmatched junction bases numbered 9, after V lost 3 bases and J lost 4 bases. Per the germline V gene, CDR1 is LGHNA and CDR2 is YSLEER. The CDR3 loop spans 16 amino acids. CDR3 protein: CASSQSAGGPLETQYF. The CDR3 DNA follows: TGCGCCAGCAGCCAGTCGGCGGGAGGGCCGCTAGAGACCCAGTACTTC.

V and J are TRBV11-3 and TRBJ2-1; 7 bases align to TRBD2. The germline CDR1 and CDR2 sequences are SGHNT and YENEEA. The ends lost 2 bases at V and 9 bases at J; junction bases unmatched: 7. The CDR3 runs to 14 residues. DNA of the CDR3: TGTGCCAGCAGCTTAAGCGCGGGAGAGGCTGAGCAGTTCTTC. As protein: CASSLSAGEAEQFF.

This chain uses TRBV5-6 with TRBJ2-5, with 14 bases aligning to TRBD2. The V segment lost 2 bases and the J segment 2 bases; nucleotides outside the gene matches: 5. CDR3 length equals 17 residues. From germline, CDR1 is SGHDT and CDR2 YYEEEE. The CDR3 bases are TGTGCCAGCAGCTTTAGACTAGCGGGAGGGACACAAGAGACCCAGTACTTC. Translation: CASSFRLAGGTQETQYF. The full variable domain, with the rest looked up from reference TRBV5-6 and TRBJ2-5, is DAGVTQSPTHLIKTRGQQVTLRCSPKSGHDTVSWYQQALGQGPQFIFQYYEEEERQRGNFPDRFSGHQFPNYSSELNVNALLLGDSALYLCASSFRLAGGTQETQYFGPGTRLLVL.

This chain uses TRBV4-3 with TRBJ1-5; D is unresolved. V was clipped by 3 bases and J by 7 bases, with 13 bases between them. This CDR3 is built from 14 residues. CDR1 and CDR2 from the germline V gene are LGHNA and YSLEER. The CDR3 DNA is TGCGCCAGCAGCCAGGCTTCGACTGACCAGCCCCAGCATTTT. It encodes CASSQASTDQPQHF.